A single sample gave rise to the 22 T cell receptor beta chains below, sequenced in a study of neurological immune-mediated disorders. TCRdb passed the 5' RACE reads through MiXCR, listing each CDR3 protein once. The sample consists of 53,000 or so distinct CDR3 sequences, roughly 8% of them appearing once. Noted time point: longitudinal time-point 3. The source material was PBMCs. These receptors were obtained from a middle-aged woman in good health.

This clonotype was detected many times. The CDR3, as DNA: TGTGCCAGCAGCATACTAGGGGGCCGAAAAGAGACCCAGTACTTC. This gives the protein CASSILGGRKETQYF. The chain combines TRBV5-6 with TRBJ2-5; 7 bases map to TRBD1. The CDR3 is 15 amino acids. Germline V gene lookup returns CDR1 SGHDT and CDR2 YYEEEE. Trimming took 4 bases from V and 3 from J; bases not matched to a gene: 9.

This clonotype was counted at least ten times. This chain joins TRBV7-2 and TRBJ1-6; no reliable D call. Germline V gene sequence: CDR1 SGHTA, CDR2 FQGNSA. The germline V and J ends were trimmed by 0 bases and 10 bases, with 4 bases remaining between them. This CDR3 has 12 amino acids. CDR3 DNA sequence: TGTGCCAGCAGCTTAGCGGTGTCACCCCTCCACTTT. Translation: CASSLAVSPLHF. Full variable domain (remainder filled in from reference TRBV7-2 and TRBJ1-6): GAGVSQSPSNKVTEKGKDVELRCDPISGHTALYWYRQSLGQGLEFLIYFQGNSAPDKSGLPSDRFSAERTGGSVSTLTIQRTQQEDSAVYLCASSLAVSPLHFGNGTRLTVT.

This clonotype was detected many times. This rearrangement joins TRBV18 to TRBJ2-1; tentative D call: TRBD2 (6 bases). The V gene's germline CDR1 is KGHSH and CDR2 LQKENI. The length of the CDR3 is 16 residues. Trimming cost V 2 bases and J 6 bases, with 17 bases left between them. In DNA, the CDR3 is TGTGCCAGCTCACCAACGACCGGGACGGGACTCAATGAGCAGTTCTTC. It encodes CASSPTTGTGLNEQFF.

To note about this clonotype: The junction departs from the called germline gene at one end, perhaps through a read error. The rearrangement links TRBV18 to TRBJ2-7, with 8 nucleotides matching TRBD2. This CDR3 contains 17 residues. The V gene's germline CDR1 is KGHSH and CDR2 LQKENI. The CDR3 here is CVSSTAPNSGTGGEQYF. As DNA, the CDR3 is TGTGTCAGCTCGACGGCGCCTAATAGCGGGACTGGAGGCGAGCAGTACTTC. Variable domain in full (rest from reference TRBV18 and TRBJ2-7): NAGVMQNPRHLVRRRGQEARLRCSPMKGHSHVYWYRQLPEEGLKFMVYLQKENIIDESGMPKERFSAEFPKEGPSILRIQQVVRGDSAAYFCVSSTAPNSGTGGEQYFGPGTRLTVT.

This clonotype was seen many times. This rearrangement joins TRBV20-1 to TRBJ2-6, with 15 bases aligning to TRBD2. CDR1 and CDR2 (germline): DFQATT, SNEGSKA (reference sequence). The CDR3 extends over 17 amino acids. V was clipped by 5 bases and J by 3 bases; unmatched bases: 5. CDR3 nucleotide sequence: TGCAGTGCTGCCGAGGGACTAGCGGGAGGTGGGGCCAACGTCCTGACTTTC. This translates into CSAAEGLAGGGANVLTF.

Points on this clonotype: It may be a read error: a sequence one base away is much more abundant. This chain connects TRBV7-2 to TRBJ2-7; D possibly corresponds to TRBD1 (6 bases). V was pared by 5 bases and J by 3 bases, with 14 bases between. The CDR3 spans 14 residues. The germline V gene encodes CDR1 SGHTA and CDR2 FQGNSA. CDR3 in DNA: TGTGCCAGCAGCCTAGGGAAAGGGGGCTACGAGCAGTACTTC. Translation gives CASSLGKGGYEQYF.

This clonotype was observed at least ten times. Sequence at one end of the junction differs from germline and may be a read error. V usage is TRBV20-1 and J usage is TRBJ2-3; TRBD2 matches 8 bases. The germline V gene has CDR1 DFQATT and CDR2 SNEGSKA (reference sequence). This CDR3 is built from 13 residues. DNA of the CDR3: TGCAGTGCCAGGTGGACTAGCATAGATACGCAGTATTTT. It is translated as CSARWTSIDTQYF.

The chain links TRBV5-1 to TRBJ2-1; the match to TRBD2 covers 11 bases. Trimming took 4 bases from V and 6 from J; bases not matched to a gene: 9. The germline gives CDR1 SGHRS, CDR2 YFSETQ. The length of the CDR3 is 16 residues. DNA of the CDR3: TGCGCCAGCAGCCTAGATCTAGCGGGAGGCTCCAATGAGCAGTTCTTC. It translates to CASSLDLAGGSNEQFF.

Ten or more counts support this clonotype. The chain has TRBV7-2 and TRBJ1-6; D is unresolved. Trimming pared 4 bases from V and 13 bases from J, leaving 11 bases between. Germline CDR1 SGHTA, CDR2 FQGNSA. This CDR3 is built from 12 residues. DNA for the CDR3: TGTGCCAGCAGCTCACCGGGGATGCCCCTCCACTTT. Translated: CASSSPGMPLHF.

This clonotype was counted many times. The J gene is TRBJ2-7, the V gene TRBV9; 12 positions match TRBD2. The germline V gene encodes CDR1 SGDLS and CDR2 YYNGEE. The CDR3 runs 16 residues. The junction had 3 bases not matched to a gene; V was cut back by 0 bases and J by 2 bases. CDR3 DNA: TGTGCCAGCAGCGTAGGCGCTAGCGGGGGGGCCTACGAGCAGTACTTC. Its protein is CASSVGASGGAYEQYF.

This clonotype was counted many times. The J gene is TRBJ2-2, the V gene TRBV20-1, with 7 bases lining up with TRBD1. The V and J ends lost 0 bases and 6 bases, in that order; junction bases with no gene match: 7. Per the germline V gene, CDR1 is DFQATT and CDR2 is SNEGSKA (reference sequence). This CDR3 is built from 15 residues. The CDR3 sequence: CSARDPGTESGELFF. The CDR3 DNA reads as TGCAGTGCTAGAGATCCCGGGACAGAGTCCGGGGAGCTGTTTTTT.

This clonotype was seen at least ten times. The CDR3 coding sequence is TGCAGCGCTTATAACAGGGACTCTTACAATGAGCAGTTCTTC. Residues: CSAYNRDSYNEQFF. The V and J genes are TRBV29-1 and TRBJ2-1; D could derive from TRBD1 or TRBD2 (6 bases each). The CDR3 contains 14 residues. Per germline, CDR1 SQVTM and CDR2 ANQGSEA. With 7 bases removed from V and 4 bases from J, the gap between germline ends came to 17 bases.

This clonotype was picked up many times. The J gene is TRBJ2-5, the V gene TRBV7-2; tentative D call: TRBD1 (7 bases). Germline-derived CDR1 and CDR2 are SGHTA and FQGNSA. This CDR3 has 14 residues. V was pared by 3 bases and J by 5 bases, with 13 bases between. CDR3 region: CASSFGGGKETQYF. The CDR3 DNA reads TGTGCCAGCAGCTTTGGAGGGGGCAAGGAGACCCAGTACTTC.

This clonotype was detected ten times or more. DNA for the CDR3: TGCAGTGCTAGAGACCGACAGTTAAATAATTCACCCCTCCACTTT. It encodes CSARDRQLNNSPLHF. The chain recombines TRBV20-1 with TRBJ1-6, with D maybe TRBD1 (5 bases). The V end was cut by 0 bases, the J end by 5 bases, with 11 bases between. This CDR3 region has 15 residues. Per germline, CDR1 DFQATT and CDR2 SNEGSKA (reference sequence).

This clonotype has just a few counts. This chain uses TRBV6-1 with TRBJ2-1; D remains ambiguous. The germline V gene has CDR1 MNHNS and CDR2 SASEGT. V shed 3 bases and J shed 15 bases, with 9 bases lying between them. This CDR3 has 10 residues. The CDR3 here is CASSDAKPFF. CDR3 bases: TGTGCCAGCAGTGATGCGAAACCGTTCTTC.

This clonotype was observed at least ten times. V usage is TRBV27 and J usage is TRBJ2-5, with a weak D call TRBD1 (5 bases). The CDR3 has 16 amino acids. V was cut by 0 bases and J by 4 bases, with 15 bases left in between. Germline loops: CDR1 MNHEY, CDR2 SMNVEV (reference sequence). The CDR3 reads CASSLSPGPWGETQYF. The CDR3 DNA is TGTGCCAGCAGTTTATCGCCAGGGCCCTGGGGAGAGACCCAGTACTTC.

This clonotype showed up many times. This chain links TRBV12-3 or TRBV12-4 with TRBJ2-6; D remains ambiguous. Trimming stripped 6 bases from V and 0 bases from J, with 9 bases between. This CDR3 comprises 15 residues. As DNA, the CDR3 is TGTGCCAGCAGCCTCGGCCACTCTGGGGCCAACGTCCTGACTTTC. It is translated as CASSLGHSGANVLTF.

This chain links TRBV3-1 with TRBJ2-6; D perhaps matches TRBD2 (5 bases). The CDR3 has 18 residues. V was clipped by 7 bases and J by 0 bases, with 19 bases between them. CDR1 is LGHDT and CDR2 is YNNKEL in the germline V gene (reference sequence). The CDR3 protein is CASTLLGRAISGANVLTF. The CDR3 DNA sequence: TGTGCCAGCACCCTACTAGGACGGGCGATCTCTGGGGCCAACGTCCTGACTTTC.

V usage is TRBV11-1 and J usage is TRBJ1-2, with D tentatively TRBD1 (6 bases). Trimming shortened V by 5 bases and J by 3 bases, and 13 bases separated the two germline ends. The CDR3 spans 14 residues. Germline lookup yields CDR1 SGHAT and CDR2 FQDESV (reference sequence). CDR3: CASSLQTGHYGYTF. CDR3 nucleotide sequence: TGTGCCAGCAGCCTACAGACAGGACACTATGGCTACACCTTC.

This clonotype was picked up many times. This rearrangement joins TRBV2 to TRBJ2-7; 7 bases fit TRBD1. Per the germline V gene, CDR1 is SNHLY and CDR2 is FYNNEI. Trimming cost V 4 bases and J 7 bases; bases outside gene matches: 10. This CDR3 has 14 residues. The CDR3: CASSVNRGPTEQYF. CDR3 sequence (DNA): TGTGCCAGCAGTGTCAACAGGGGACCTACGGAGCAGTACTTC. Complete variable domain (other parts from reference TRBV2 and TRBJ2-7): EPEVTQTPSHQVTQMGQEVILRCVPISNHLYFYWYRQILGQKVEFLVSFYNNEISEKSEIFDDQFSVERPDGSNFTLKIRSTKLEDSAMYFCASSVNRGPTEQYFGPGTRLTVT.

In its sample, this clonotype was seen many times. The rearrangement uses TRBV29-1 and TRBJ2-7; D possibly corresponds to TRBD2 (5 bases). This CDR3 spans 11 amino acids. From germline, CDR1 is SQVTM and CDR2 ANQGSEA. The germline V and J ends were trimmed by 3 bases and 5 bases, with 8 bases remaining between them. The CDR3 nucleotides read TGCAGCGTTGATCGGGGTCACGAGCAGTACTTC. Its translation is CSVDRGHEQYF.

This clonotype was seen ten or more times. CDR3 sequence (DNA): TGTGCCAGCAGCGTATCCGGCCTAGCGGGCGATGAGCAGTTCTTC. Translated: CASSVSGLAGDEQFF. The chain recombines TRBV9 with TRBJ2-1; TRBD2 matches 8 bases. The germline V gene encodes CDR1 SGDLS and CDR2 YYNGEE. The CDR3 has 15 residues. V dropped 1 base and J dropped 8; count of bases not matched to a gene: 8.